The 17 T cell receptor beta chains presented below share a single source sample, sequenced in a study of T-cell reconstitution after alpha-beta-depleted transplantation in children. Unique molecular identifiers were incorporated during preparation of the TCRbeta library. TCRdb analysed the PCR reads with MiXCR anew, one entry per CDR3 protein. The sample lists over 150,000 distinct CDR3 sequences; around 10% were seen once. Sequences were derived from PBMCs, sampled before TCRalphabeta/CD19-depleted stem cell transplant. The receptor source for this set is a boy between 2 and 15 years old with acute myeloid leukemia, due to receive a stem cell transplant.

The rearrangement joins TRBV13 to TRBJ2-3, with D possibly TRBD1 on 5 matching bases. The CDR3 spans 16 residues. The V gene lost 5 bases and the J gene lost 3 bases, with 18 bases spanning the gap. Looked up from germline, CDR1 is PRHDT and CDR2 is FYEKMQ (reference sequence). The DNA of the CDR3 is TGTGCCAGCAGCCGCACCCCCAGCAGGGCGACAGATACGCAGTATTTT. This encodes CASSRTPSRATDTQYF.

To note about this clonotype: This may be a read error: a much more frequent sequence differs by one nucleotide. This sequence joins TRBV18 and TRBJ1-1; TRBD1 agrees at 10 bases. Looked up from germline, CDR1 is KGHSH and CDR2 is LQKENI. CDR3 length equals 17 residues. In DNA, the CDR3 is TGTGCCAGCTCACGGGGACAGGGGTTCAGAATGGACACTGAAGCTTCCTTT. Translation: CASSRGQGFRMDTEASF.

This clonotype was seen repeatedly, ten times or more. The chain employs TRBV5-6 and TRBJ2-3, with TRBD1 identical over 7 bases. This CDR3 spans 16 amino acids. V shed 2 bases, J shed 2 bases, and the junction held 8 bases outside the gene matches. CDR1 and CDR2 (germline): SGHDT, YYEEEE. CDR3: CASSLFFDRVTDTQYF. The CDR3 nucleotides are TGTGCCAGCAGCTTATTTTTTGACAGGGTCACAGATACGCAGTATTTT.

Ten or more counts support this clonotype. This sequence joins TRBV6-2 or TRBV6-3 and TRBJ2-2; 10 positions agree with TRBD2. The CDR3 loop spans 15 amino acids. V shed 5 bases, J shed 3 bases, and the junction held 3 bases outside the gene matches. The germline gives CDR1 MNHEY, CDR2 SVGEGT. CDR3 sequence (DNA): TGTGCCAGCAGTAGCGGGGGGGCCCACACCGGGGAGCTGTTTTTT. Translation gives CASSSGGAHTGELFF.

This clonotype was seen at least ten times. CDR3 sequence reads: CSARDSHNEKLFF. The CDR3 coding sequence is TGCAGTGCCCGGGACAGTCATAATGAAAAACTGTTTTTT. V is TRBV20-1 and J is TRBJ1-4, with TRBD1 identical over 7 bases. After removal of 6 bases from V and 4 bases from J, the junction contained 5 bases not matched to a gene. The CDR3 sequence is 13 residues long. The germline CDR1 and CDR2 sequences are DFQATT and SNEGSKA (reference sequence).

The V and J genes are TRBV5-3 and TRBJ1-5; D ambiguous. TRBV5-3 has ORF status, its function being uncertain. The CDR3 runs to 14 residues. V was cut by 1 base and J by 2 bases, with 7 bases left in between. The CDR3 sequence: CARSLSPGNQPQHF. In DNA, the CDR3 is TGTGCCAGAAGCTTGAGTCCTGGCAATCAGCCCCAGCATTTT.

This clonotype was observed at least ten times. V is TRBV20-1 and J is TRBJ1-2, with D possibly being TRBD1 (6 bases). This CDR3 has 14 amino acids. The germline CDR1 and CDR2 sequences are DFQATT and SNEGSKA (reference sequence). V was cut by 4 bases and J by 2 bases, with 14 bases left in between. Here the CDR3 DNA reads TGCAGTGCTACACAGGGATTGGGAAACTATGGCTACACCTTC. It codes for CSATQGLGNYGYTF.

This clonotype was seen ten or more times. The rearrangement links TRBV9 to TRBJ2-6; 13 nucleotides line up with TRBD2. The CDR3 covers 19 residues. The V segment lost 0 bases and the J segment 2 bases; nucleotides outside the gene matches: 5. Per the germline V gene, CDR1 is SGDLS and CDR2 is YYNGEE. This chain's CDR3 is CASSVGTSGRGTGANVLTF. The CDR3, as DNA: TGTGCCAGCAGCGTAGGGACTAGCGGGAGAGGAACTGGGGCCAACGTCCTGACTTTC.

Ten or more counts support this clonotype. The rearrangement links TRBV28 to TRBJ1-6; D perhaps matches TRBD1 (5 bases). The length of the CDR3 is 12 residues. The V gene's germline CDR1 is MDHEN and CDR2 SYDVKM. The CDR3 region is CASREVDSPLHF. For the CDR3, the DNA is TGTGCATCCAGGGAGGTAGATTCACCCCTCCACTTT.

This clonotype was observed at least ten times. This chain connects TRBV11-2 to TRBJ2-2; 7 nucleotides agree with TRBD1. V lost 4 bases, J lost 0 bases, and 5 bases stayed unmatched. CDR1 is SGHAT and CDR2 is FQNNGV in the germline V gene. This CDR3 region has 16 residues. The CDR3 bases are TGTGCCAGCAGCTGGCAACAGGGGACGAACACCGGGGAGCTGTTTTTT. This codes for CASSWQQGTNTGELFF.

This clonotype was observed at least ten times. The chain couples TRBV6-5 to TRBJ1-2, with a possible D match to TRBD1 (6 bases). Germline assignment: CDR1 MNHEY and CDR2 SVGAGI. V was pared by 2 bases and J by 5 bases, with 9 bases between. The CDR3 covers 13 residues. The CDR3 DNA is TGTGCCAGCAGTTACCACAGGGCTTATGGCTACACCTTC. Its protein product is CASSYHRAYGYTF.

This clonotype was counted only a few times. This chain connects TRBV19 to TRBJ2-3; 7 nucleotides align to TRBD2. Per germline, CDR1 LNHDA and CDR2 SQIVND (reference sequence). The CDR3 totals 16 residues. J lost 5 bases, V lost 5 bases, and 13 bases had no gene match. The CDR3 region has the DNA TGTGCCAGTAGTTCAACCGCGGATCGGGAGGAAGATACGCAGTATTTT. Its translation: CASSSTADREEDTQYF.

This clonotype came up many times. The rearrangement joins TRBV5-1 to TRBJ1-6; D uncertain. The V end was cut by 0 bases, the J end by 11 bases, with 9 bases between. This CDR3 contains 13 residues. Germline CDR1 SGHRS, CDR2 YFSETQ. As DNA, the CDR3 is TGCGCCAGCAGCTTGGACGGGGTTCCACCCCTCCACTTT. Translating it yields CASSLDGVPPLHF.

This clonotype was seen repeatedly, ten times or more. The chain joins TRBV5-1 to TRBJ1-6; D remains unclear. CDR1 is SGHRS, CDR2 YFSETQ, per germline. Trimming shortened V by 4 bases and J by 8 bases, and 16 bases separated the two germline ends. This CDR3 has 15 residues. The CDR3: CASSEGGRFDSPLHF. CDR3 DNA sequence: TGCGCCAGCAGCGAGGGAGGCAGATTTGATTCACCCCTCCACTTT.

This clonotype was recorded many times. This sequence joins TRBV30 and TRBJ1-2; perhaps TRBD1 as D (6 bases). Germline CDR1 is GTSNPN and CDR2 is SVGIG (reference sequence). The CDR3 loop spans 17 amino acids. V lost 0 bases, J lost 0 bases, and 17 bases lay in between. This CDR3 is CAWSVSFDGQTNYGYTF. The CDR3 DNA follows: TGTGCCTGGAGTGTATCCTTCGACGGACAGACTAACTATGGCTACACCTTC.

Many counts were recorded for this clonotype. V gene TRBV5-4 combines with J gene TRBJ2-7; perhaps TRBD2 as D (5 bases). Trimming removed 0 bases from V and 0 bases from J, with 7 bases in between. The CDR3 extends over 14 amino acids. Germline-derived CDR1 and CDR2 are SGHNT and YYREEE (reference sequence). CDR3 DNA: TGTGCCAGCAGCTTGGATGGGAGCTCCTACGAGCAGTACGTC. Its translation: CASSLDGSSYEQYV.

This clonotype has at least ten counts. J is TRBJ2-3 and V is TRBV7-9; unclear D gene. CDR1 and CDR2 (germline): SEHNR, FQNEAQ (reference sequence). The CDR3 is made up of 20 amino acids. With 0 bases removed from V and 0 bases from J, the gap between germline ends came to 22 bases. The CDR3 protein is CASSLAITASPPHSTDTQYF. The CDR3 nucleotides are TGTGCCAGCAGCTTAGCGATAACAGCCTCTCCCCCCCATAGCACAGATACGCAGTATTTT.